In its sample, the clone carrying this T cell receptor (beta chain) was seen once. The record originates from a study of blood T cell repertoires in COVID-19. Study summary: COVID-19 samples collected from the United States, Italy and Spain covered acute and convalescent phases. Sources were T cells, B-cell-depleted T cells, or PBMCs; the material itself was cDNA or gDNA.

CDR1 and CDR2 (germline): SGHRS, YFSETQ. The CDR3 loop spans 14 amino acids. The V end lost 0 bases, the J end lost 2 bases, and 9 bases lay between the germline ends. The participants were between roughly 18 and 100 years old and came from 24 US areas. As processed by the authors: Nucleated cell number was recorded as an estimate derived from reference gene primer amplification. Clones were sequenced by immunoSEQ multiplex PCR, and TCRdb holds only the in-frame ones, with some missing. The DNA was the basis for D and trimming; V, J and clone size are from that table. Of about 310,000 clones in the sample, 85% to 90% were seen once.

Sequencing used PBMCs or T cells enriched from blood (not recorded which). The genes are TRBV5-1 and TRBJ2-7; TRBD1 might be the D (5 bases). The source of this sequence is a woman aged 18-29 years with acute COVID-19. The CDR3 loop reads CASSLDGQTYEQYF. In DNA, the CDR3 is TGCGCCAGCAGCTTGGACGGACAAACCTACGAGCAGTACTTC.